These 29 T cell receptor beta chains originate from one sample sequenced in a study of cytomegalovirus exposure and HLA in healthy donors. Primers: 60 Vbeta forward and 13 Jbeta reverse. The data were produced by immunoSEQ multiplex PCR, yet TCRdb's version contains in-frame clones alone and is incomplete. The sample lists approximately 180,000 clones; about 72% were seen once. Sequencing was done on a sample of PBMCs. The receptor set was obtained from a human donor in good health.

The chain couples TRBV7-2 to TRBJ1-1, with D uncertain. CDR3 length: 14 amino acids. The V gene's germline CDR1 is SGHTA and CDR2 FQGNSA. V was trimmed by 5 bases and J by 5 bases, leaving 15 bases between them. The CDR3 loop reads CASSPPGGRTEAFF. DNA of the CDR3: TGTGCCAGCAGCCCCCCCGGAGGGAGGACTGAAGCTTTCTTT.

On this clone itself: Without the conserved terminal phenylalanine or tryptophan, this CDR3 likely stems from a read error. The rearrangement links TRBV7-6 to TRBJ1-1, with D possibly TRBD1 on 6 matching bases. Germline V CDR1 and CDR2: SGHVS, FNYEAQ. V lost 5 bases to trimming and J lost 1 base, with 17 bases between them. This CDR3 region has 16 residues. Here the CDR3 DNA reads TGTGCCAGCAGCCAGACAGGAGGCTGGGGGAACACTGAAGCTTTCCTT. This gives the protein CASSQTGGWGNTEAFL.

V and J are TRBV7-9 and TRBJ1-2, with D possibly being TRBD1 (5 bases). Germline V gene data show CDR1 as SEHNR and CDR2 as FQNEAQ (reference sequence). The CDR3 covers 16 residues. Trimming stripped 1 base from V and 2 bases from J, with 14 bases between. The CDR3 DNA is TGTGCCAGCAGCTTAGTGTCCGTCGGGGGGAACTATGGCTACACCTTC. As protein: CASSLVSVGGNYGYTF.

This clone was counted between two and nine times. The genes are TRBV4-1 and TRBJ2-7, with D possibly TRBD2 on 6 matching bases. The CDR3 has 14 residues. Trimming removed 8 bases at V and 5 bases at J, with 19 bases between. Germline lookup yields CDR1 MGHRA and CDR2 YSYEKL. The CDR3 loop reads CASPPGEECDEQYF. In DNA form, the CDR3 reads TGCGCCAGCCCTCCGGGGGAGGAGTGCGACGAGCAGTACTTC.

This chain joins TRBV11-2 and TRBJ2-3, with D possibly being TRBD2 (5 bases). With 5 bases removed from V and 2 bases from J, the gap between germline ends came to 26 bases. The CDR3 runs to 19 residues. Per germline, CDR1 SGHAT and CDR2 FQNNGV. CDR3 in DNA: TGTGCCAGCAGCACGTACGCGCCCAGACTCGGGGAATTCACAGATACGCAGTATTTT. This encodes CASSTYAPRLGEFTDTQYF. Full variable domain (outside the CDR3, taken from reference TRBV11-2 and TRBJ2-3): EAGVAQSPRYKIIEKRQSVAFWCNPISGHATLYWYQQILGQGPKLLIQFQNNGVVDDSQLPKDRFSAERLKGVDSTLKIQPAKLEDSAVYLCASSTYAPRLGEFTDTQYFGPGTRLTVL.

The chain uses TRBV11-2 and TRBJ1-3, with D possibly matching TRBD1 (6 bases). V lost 4 bases to trimming and J lost 0 bases, with 10 bases between them. Germline CDR1 SGHAT, CDR2 FQNNGV. The length of the CDR3 is 15 residues. The CDR3, as DNA: TGTGCCAGCAGCTCCACAGGGAGCTCTGGAAACACCATATATTTT. Its protein product is CASSSTGSSGNTIYF.

This clone was found a few times. The J gene is TRBJ2-2, the V gene TRBV4-3; a weak D match, TRBD1 (5 bases). CDR1 LGHNA and CDR2 YSLEER come from the germline V gene. The CDR3 extends over 17 amino acids. V was trimmed by 0 bases and J by 0 bases, leaving 11 bases between them. In DNA form, the CDR3 reads TGCGCCAGCAGCCAAGATGACAGTATTGCGAACACCGGGGAGCTGTTTTTT. Translation: CASSQDDSIANTGELFF.

This clone was picked up a small number of times. The chain has TRBV7-8 and TRBJ1-1; D remains unclear. Germline V gene data show CDR1 as SGHVS and CDR2 as FQNEAQ. CDR3 size: 15 residues. Trimming stripped 0 bases from V and 0 bases from J, with 8 bases between. CDR3 region: CASSLASGLNTEAFF. CDR3 DNA sequence: TGTGCCAGCAGCTTAGCGTCCGGGTTGAACACTGAAGCTTTCTTT.

V usage is TRBV5-1 and J usage is TRBJ2-2; D gene ambiguous. Trimming pared 0 bases from V and 6 bases from J, leaving 6 bases between. Germline CDR1 reads SGHRS; CDR2 reads YFSETQ. This CDR3 has 13 amino acids. The CDR3 sequence: CASSLGSAGELFF. The CDR3, as DNA: TGCGCCAGCAGCTTGGGATCAGCCGGGGAGCTGTTTTTT.

This rearrangement joins TRBV2 to TRBJ2-1, with 14 bases fitting TRBD2. The CDR3 is made up of 15 amino acids. With 6 bases clipped from V and 8 bases from J, the junction kept 6 bases outside the gene matches. Germline-derived CDR1 and CDR2 are SNHLY and FYNNEI. CDR3 region: CASRKTSGGAYEQFF. The DNA for the CDR3 is TGTGCCAGCAGGAAGACTAGCGGGGGGGCCTATGAGCAGTTCTTC. Together with reference TRBV2 and TRBJ2-1, the CDR3 gives the full variable domain: EPEVTQTPSHQVTQMGQEVILRCVPISNHLYFYWYRQILGQKVEFLVSFYNNEISEKSEIFDDQFSVERPDGSNFTLKIRSTKLEDSAMYFCASRKTSGGAYEQFFGPGTRLTVL.

This sequence joins TRBV18 and TRBJ2-3, with TRBD2 matching 14 bases. The CDR3 totals 18 residues. With 4 bases clipped from V and 0 bases from J, the junction kept 6 bases outside the gene matches. Germline CDR1 and CDR2: KGHSH and LQKENI. The CDR3 region is CASSHKTSGGASTDTQYF. CDR3 DNA: TGTGCCAGCTCACACAAGACTAGCGGGGGGGCTAGCACAGATACGCAGTATTTT.

The V gene is TRBV11-2, the J gene TRBJ2-5; TRBD1 agrees at 7 bases. This CDR3 is built from 13 residues. V was pared by 5 bases and J by 7 bases, with 7 bases of the junction left unmatched. Germline CDR1 SGHAT, CDR2 FQNNGV. This CDR3 reads CASSEQGKRTQYF. The CDR3 nucleotides are TGTGCCAGCAGCGAACAGGGGAAACGGACCCAGTACTTC. The entire variable domain, with the rest obtained from reference TRBV11-2 and TRBJ2-5, is as follows: EAGVAQSPRYKIIEKRQSVAFWCNPISGHATLYWYQQILGQGPKLLIQFQNNGVVDDSQLPKDRFSAERLKGVDSTLKIQPAKLEDSAVYLCASSEQGKRTQYFGPGTRLLVL.

CDR3 sequence: CASRTESQESGPQHF. The CDR3 nucleotides are TGTGCCAGTAGAACTGAGAGCCAGGAATCAGGGCCCCAGCATTTT. The V gene is TRBV19, the J gene TRBJ1-5; D is unresolved. In germline, CDR1 is LNHDA, CDR2 SQIVND (reference sequence). The ends were cut back, 6 bases at V and 9 bases at J, with 21 bases in the middle. This CDR3 has 15 residues.

The chain carries TRBV6-6 and TRBJ2-1; 10 nucleotides match TRBD2. Germline CDR1 MNHNY, CDR2 SVGAGI (reference sequence). V was clipped by 2 bases and J by 5 bases; unmatched bases: 6. The CDR3 contains 16 residues. The CDR3 region is CASSYPQRGGNNEQFF. CDR3 in DNA: TGTGCCAGCAGTTACCCCCAGCGGGGGGGAAACAATGAGCAGTTCTTC.

The CDR3 spells CASSLLSQGGNEQYF. The CDR3 DNA is TGTGCCAGCAGTTTATTGTCACAGGGTGGTAACGAGCAGTACTTC. J is TRBJ2-7 and V is TRBV27, with D possibly TRBD1 on 6 matching bases. CDR1 is MNHEY and CDR2 is SMNVEV in the germline V gene (reference sequence). The CDR3 is 15 amino acids. V was trimmed by 1 base and J by 5 bases, leaving 15 bases between them.

The chain has TRBV7-2 and TRBJ2-2, with a weak D call TRBD2 (6 bases). Per the germline V gene, CDR1 is SGHTA and CDR2 is FQGNSA. Trimming pared 5 bases from V and 0 bases from J, leaving 13 bases between. The CDR3 totals 16 residues. The CDR3 here is CASSPPGGANTGELFF. The CDR3 nucleotides are TGTGCCAGCAGCCCACCCGGAGGGGCGAACACCGGGGAGCTGTTTTTT.

This clone was picked up a small number of times. J is TRBJ1-2 and V is TRBV30; tentative D call: TRBD1 (6 bases). The CDR3 is made up of 14 amino acids. Germline-derived CDR1 and CDR2 are GTSNPN and SVGIG (reference sequence). The germline V and J ends were trimmed by 4 bases and 5 bases, with 17 bases remaining between them. The chain's CDR3 is CAWILGGRKYGYTF. The CDR3 bases are TGTGCCTGGATTCTAGGGGGAAGGAAATATGGCTACACCTTC.

This chain connects TRBV6-5 to TRBJ2-5, with 9 bases fitting TRBD2. This CDR3 has 16 residues. With 4 bases clipped from V and 5 bases from J, the junction kept 11 bases outside the gene matches. Germline CDR1 reads MNHEY; CDR2 reads SVGAGI. The CDR3 reads CASSSQPTSGRETQYF. In nucleotides, the CDR3 is TGTGCCAGCAGTTCCCAACCGACTAGCGGTCGGGAGACCCAGTACTTC.

Only a few counts were recorded for this clone. This chain connects TRBV15 to TRBJ1-3; D is unresolved. Trimming shortened V by 5 bases and J by 0 bases, and 8 bases separated the two germline ends. This CDR3 comprises 14 residues. CDR1 is LNHNV and CDR2 is YYDKDF in the germline V gene (reference sequence). CDR3 bases: TGTGCCACCAGCTTTTACGGCTCTGGAAACACCATATATTTT. It is translated as CATSFYGSGNTIYF. The full variable domain, its missing parts supplied by reference TRBV15 and TRBJ1-3, is DAMVIQNPRYQVTQFGKPVTLSCSQTLNHNVMYWYQQKSSQAPKLLFHYYDKDFNNEADTPDNFQSRRPNTSFCFLDIRSPGLGDTAMYLCATSFYGSGNTIYFGEGSWLTVV.

The chain is built from TRBV6-5 and TRBJ2-3, with D tentatively TRBD2 (6 bases). The germline V gene has CDR1 MNHEY and CDR2 SVGAGI. The CDR3 is made up of 13 amino acids. With 8 bases removed from V and 2 bases from J, the gap between germline ends came to 11 bases. DNA for the CDR3: TGTGCCAGCGGAACGGGGGACACAGATACGCAGTATTTT. Translating gives CASGTGDTDTQYF.

The genes are TRBV27 and TRBJ2-1; TRBD2 matches 8 bases. The germline V gene has CDR1 MNHEY and CDR2 SMNVEV (reference sequence). The J segment lost 6 bases and the V segment lost 3 bases, leaving 4 bases of the junction unmatched. The CDR3 spans 14 residues. The CDR3 loop reads CASSFQLAANEQFF. DNA for the CDR3: TGTGCCAGCAGTTTCCAACTAGCGGCCAATGAGCAGTTCTTC.

The chain couples TRBV27 to TRBJ1-1; no firm D call. The CDR3 sequence is 14 residues long. Germline CDR1 and CDR2: MNHEY and SMNVEV (reference sequence). V was shortened by 1 base and J by 1 base, with 7 bases between the two germline ends. This CDR3 reads CASSLFRGNTEAFF. CDR3 bases: TGTGCCAGCAGTTTATTTCGGGGGAACACTGAAGCTTTCTTT.

This chain joins TRBV5-1 and TRBJ1-1; tentatively, D is TRBD1 (6 bases). Germline V gives CDR1 SGHRS, CDR2 YFSETQ. V lost 4 bases, J lost 6 bases, and 13 bases lay in between. The CDR3 covers 13 residues. CDR3 residues: CASSQGRGPEAFF. In nucleotides, the CDR3 is TGCGCCAGCAGCCAAGGGCGGGGGCCTGAAGCTTTCTTT. Full variable domain (outside the CDR3, taken from reference TRBV5-1 and TRBJ1-1): KAGVTQTPRYLIKTRGQQVTLSCSPISGHRSVSWYQQTPGQGLQFLFEYFSETQRNKGNFPGRFSGRQFSNSRSEMNVSTLELGDSALYLCASSQGRGPEAFFGQGTRLTVV.

This chain uses TRBV7-9 with TRBJ2-5; D gene unclear. The CDR3 length is 15 residues. Germline assignment: CDR1 SEHNR and CDR2 FQNEAQ (reference sequence). V dropped 5 bases and J dropped 5 bases, with 18 bases sitting between them. Here the CDR3 DNA reads TGTGCCAGCAGCCCCCAAGGAACGGGTGGGGAGACCCAGTACTTC. This encodes CASSPQGTGGETQYF.

This clone was found a few times. V is TRBV30 and J is TRBJ1-1; D ambiguous. The ends were cut back, 0 bases at V and 3 bases at J, with 5 bases in the middle. CDR1 and CDR2 from the germline V gene are GTSNPN and SVGIG (reference sequence). This CDR3 contains 12 residues. CDR3 protein: CAWSVQDTEAFF. The CDR3 bases are TGTGCCTGGAGTGTACAAGACACTGAAGCTTTCTTT.

The chain combines TRBV25-1 with TRBJ1-1; D might be TRBD1 (6 bases). V was trimmed by 4 bases and J by 6 bases, leaving 15 bases between them. This CDR3 spans 14 amino acids. The germline V gene has CDR1 MGHDK and CDR2 SYGVNS. For the CDR3, the DNA is TGTGCCAGCAGTGGAATGGGGGCTTGGTCTGAAGCTTTCTTT. This gives the protein CASSGMGAWSEAFF.

V and J are TRBV18 and TRBJ1-1; maybe TRBD1 (5 bases). Per the germline V gene, CDR1 is KGHSH and CDR2 is LQKENI. V was clipped by 3 bases and J by 1 base, with 21 bases between them. This CDR3 has 18 amino acids. CDR3 region: CASSPGRNPGTTNTEAFF. The CDR3 DNA reads as TGTGCCAGCTCACCCGGGAGGAATCCCGGGACTACGAACACTGAAGCTTTCTTT.

This clone has only a few counts. Here the CDR3 reads CASSSSLQEQYF. CDR3 bases: TGTGCCAGCAGTAGTAGCCTCCAAGAGCAGTACTTC. This chain joins TRBV2 and TRBJ2-7; D is unclear. CDR1 SNHLY and CDR2 FYNNEI come from the germline V gene. Trimming left V 5 bases short and J 7 bases short, with 12 bases between. CDR3 length equals 12 residues.

The V call is TRBV30, the J call TRBJ2-1, with TRBD1 identical over 9 bases. The CDR3 sequence is 14 residues long. Germline V gene data show CDR1 as GTSNPN and CDR2 as SVGIG (reference sequence). V lost 4 bases, J lost 6 bases, and 7 bases stayed unmatched. CDR3 sequence: CAWTPGQGFNEQFF. CDR3 coding DNA: TGTGCCTGGACCCCGGGACAGGGTTTCAATGAGCAGTTCTTC. The full variable domain, in which reference TRBV30 and TRBJ2-1 provide the parts outside the CDR3, is SQTIHQWPATLVQPVGSPLSLECTVEGTSNPNLYWYRQAAGRGLQLLFYSVGIGQISSEVPQNLSASRPQDRQFILSSKKLLLSDSGFYLCAWTPGQGFNEQFFGPGTRLTVL.